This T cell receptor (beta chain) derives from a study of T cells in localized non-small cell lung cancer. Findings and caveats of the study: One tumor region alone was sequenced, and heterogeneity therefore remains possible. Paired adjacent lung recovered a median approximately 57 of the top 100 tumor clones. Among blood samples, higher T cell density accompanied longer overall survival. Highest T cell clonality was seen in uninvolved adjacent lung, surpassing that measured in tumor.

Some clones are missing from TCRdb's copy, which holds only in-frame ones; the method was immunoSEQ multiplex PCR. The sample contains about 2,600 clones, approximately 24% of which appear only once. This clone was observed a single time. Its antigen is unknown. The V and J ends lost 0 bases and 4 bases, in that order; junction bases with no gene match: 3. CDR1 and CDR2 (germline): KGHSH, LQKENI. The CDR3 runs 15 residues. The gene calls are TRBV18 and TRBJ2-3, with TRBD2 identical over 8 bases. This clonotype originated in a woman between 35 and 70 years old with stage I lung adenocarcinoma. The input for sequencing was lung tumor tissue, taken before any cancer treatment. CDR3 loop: CASSPPIGGADTQYF. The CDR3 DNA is TGTGCCAGCTCACCACCGATCGGGGGGGCAGATACGCAGTATTTT.